The T cell receptor beta chain under discussion was sequenced for a study of blood T cell repertoires in COVID-19. Across the study: Acute and convalescent COVID-19 specimens originated in the United States, Italy and Spain. PBMCs, B-cell-depleted T cells, or T cells provided the cDNA or gDNA that made up the material.

Per the original methods: For nucleated cells, counts were estimated from reference gene primer amplification. Sequencing was performed with immunoSEQ multiplex PCR; in TCRdb, only in-frame clones are kept and a portion is missing. V, J and clone size are taken as reported in that table, and D and trimming were inferred from the DNA itself. Among roughly 3,900 clones listed, roughly nine tenths were seen once. The CDR3 spans 16 residues. V was cut by 3 bases and J by 3 bases, with 15 bases left in between. The germline CDR1 and CDR2 sequences are MNHEY and SVGEGT. The sequence was collected from a middle-aged man with active COVID-19. The rearrangement links TRBV6-2 or TRBV6-3 to TRBJ2-1; D not resolved. What was sequenced was peripheral blood. The CDR3 DNA is TGTGCCAGCAGTTATCGACCAGGAATGGTCTACAATGAGCAGTTCTTC. Its translation is CASSYRPGMVYNEQFF.